The clone carrying this T cell receptor beta chain was seen a few times. Its target is not known. The data derive from a study of glioma-infiltrating T cells after dendritic cell vaccination. Study in general: Between the early 2000s and the early 2010s, patients got autologous tumor lysate-pulsed dendritic cell vaccines.

The germline V gene has CDR1 WNHNN and CDR2 SYGVQD (reference sequence). The trim removed 0 bases at V and 5 bases at J, leaving 3 bases unmatched. The CDR3 is made up of 15 amino acids. Time point reported: after dendritic cell vaccination, including at tumor progression/relapse. The PCR used 60 V beta and 13 J beta primers. Assay used: immunoSEQ multiplex PCR; TCRdb lists only in-frame clones, some missing. Among 98,000 or so clones, 80% were seen once, and the ten largest hold roughly 5.9%. Study-wide results and caveats: TCR clonality showed no direct relationship with survival. Longer survival after dendritic cell vaccination followed higher pretreatment TIL content.

The sequences come from blood, collected after dendritic cell vaccination. The chain combines TRBV10-1 with TRBJ2-1; 8 positions agree with TRBD1. The TCR comes from a human donor with glioblastoma. The CDR3 nucleotides are TGCGCCAGCAGTGAGTCCGGACAGGGAGACAATGAGCAGTTCTTC. This translates into CASSESGQGDNEQFF.